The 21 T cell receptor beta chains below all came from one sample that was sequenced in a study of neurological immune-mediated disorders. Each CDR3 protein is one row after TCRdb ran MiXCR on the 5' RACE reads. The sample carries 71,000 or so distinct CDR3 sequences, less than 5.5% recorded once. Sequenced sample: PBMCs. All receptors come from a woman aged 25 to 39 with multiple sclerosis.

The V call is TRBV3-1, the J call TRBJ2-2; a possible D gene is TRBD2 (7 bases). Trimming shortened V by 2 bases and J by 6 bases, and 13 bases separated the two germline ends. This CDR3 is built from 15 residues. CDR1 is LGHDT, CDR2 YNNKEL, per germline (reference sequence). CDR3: CASSQRGGAAGELFF. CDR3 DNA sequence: TGTGCCAGCAGCCAAAGGGGGGGGGCCGCCGGGGAGCTGTTTTTT.

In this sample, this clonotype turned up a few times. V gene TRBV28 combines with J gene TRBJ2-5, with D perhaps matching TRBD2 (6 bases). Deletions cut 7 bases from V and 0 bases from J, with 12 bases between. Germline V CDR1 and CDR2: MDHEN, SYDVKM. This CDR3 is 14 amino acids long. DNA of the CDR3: TGTGCCAGCAAGGAGCGGGTGAACCAAGAGACCCAGTACTTC. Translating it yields CASKERVNQETQYF.

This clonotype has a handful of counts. Written as DNA, the CDR3 is TGTGCCAGCACCTCTTTCGGGCAGGTCTACAATGAGCAGTTCTTC. Its protein is CASTSFGQVYNEQFF. This chain links TRBV7-9 with TRBJ2-1; no clear D. The CDR3 is 15 residues long. Germline loops: CDR1 SEHNR, CDR2 FQNEAQ (reference sequence). V lost 7 bases and J lost 3, with 16 bases in between.

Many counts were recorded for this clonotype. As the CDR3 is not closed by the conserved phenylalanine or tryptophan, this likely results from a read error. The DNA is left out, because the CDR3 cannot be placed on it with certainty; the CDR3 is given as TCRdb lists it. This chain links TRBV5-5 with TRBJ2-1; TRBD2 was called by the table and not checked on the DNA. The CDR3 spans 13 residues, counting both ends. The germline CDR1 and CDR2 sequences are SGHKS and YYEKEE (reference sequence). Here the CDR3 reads CASSPGDLAPRYV.

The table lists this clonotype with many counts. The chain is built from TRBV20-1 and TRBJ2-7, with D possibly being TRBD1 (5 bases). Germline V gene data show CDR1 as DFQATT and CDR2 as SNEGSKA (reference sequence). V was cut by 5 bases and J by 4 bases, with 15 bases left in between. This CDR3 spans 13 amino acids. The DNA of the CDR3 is TGCAGTGCTCGACAGATTACGGATTACGAGCAGTACTTC. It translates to CSARQITDYEQYF.

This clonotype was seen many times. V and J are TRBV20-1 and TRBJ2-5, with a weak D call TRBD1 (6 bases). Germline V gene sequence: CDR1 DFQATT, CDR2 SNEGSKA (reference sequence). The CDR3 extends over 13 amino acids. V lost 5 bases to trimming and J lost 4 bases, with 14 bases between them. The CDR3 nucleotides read TGCAGTGCTGGAGCCGGGACAAGAGAGACCCAGTACTTC. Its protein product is CSAGAGTRETQYF.

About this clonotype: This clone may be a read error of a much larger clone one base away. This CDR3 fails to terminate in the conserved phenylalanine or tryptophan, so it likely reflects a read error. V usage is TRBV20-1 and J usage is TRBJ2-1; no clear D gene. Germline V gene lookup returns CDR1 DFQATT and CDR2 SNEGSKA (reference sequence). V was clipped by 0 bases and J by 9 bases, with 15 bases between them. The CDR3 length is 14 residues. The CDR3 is CSARDPPPVREQFI. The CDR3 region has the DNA TGCAGTGCTAGAGATCCCCCCCCCGTACGTGAGCAGTTCATC.

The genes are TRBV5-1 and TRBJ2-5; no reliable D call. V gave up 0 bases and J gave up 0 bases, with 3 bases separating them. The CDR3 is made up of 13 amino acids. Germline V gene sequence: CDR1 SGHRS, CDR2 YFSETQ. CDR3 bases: TGCGCCAGCAGCTTGGACCACCAAGAGACCCAGTACTTC. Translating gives CASSLDHQETQYF.

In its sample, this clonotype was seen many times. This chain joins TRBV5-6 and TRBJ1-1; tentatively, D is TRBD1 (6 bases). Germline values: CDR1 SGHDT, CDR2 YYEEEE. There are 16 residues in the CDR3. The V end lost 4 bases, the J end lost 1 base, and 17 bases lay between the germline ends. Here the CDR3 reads CASSPVGTSGNTEAFF. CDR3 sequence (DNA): TGTGCCAGCAGCCCGGTCGGGACATCGGGGAACACTGAAGCTTTCTTT.

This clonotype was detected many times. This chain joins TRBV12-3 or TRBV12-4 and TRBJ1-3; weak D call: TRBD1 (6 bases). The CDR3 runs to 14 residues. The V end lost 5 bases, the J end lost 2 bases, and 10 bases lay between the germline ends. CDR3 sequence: CASSAGTPGNTIYF. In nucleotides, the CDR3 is TGTGCCAGCAGTGCCGGGACACCTGGAAACACCATATATTTT.

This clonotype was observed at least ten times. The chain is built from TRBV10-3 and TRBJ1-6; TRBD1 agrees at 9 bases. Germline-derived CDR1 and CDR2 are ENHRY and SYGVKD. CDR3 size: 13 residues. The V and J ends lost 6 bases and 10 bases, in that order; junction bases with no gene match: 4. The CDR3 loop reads CAISRDRDSPLHF. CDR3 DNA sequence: TGTGCCATCAGCCGGGACAGGGACTCACCCCTCCACTTT.

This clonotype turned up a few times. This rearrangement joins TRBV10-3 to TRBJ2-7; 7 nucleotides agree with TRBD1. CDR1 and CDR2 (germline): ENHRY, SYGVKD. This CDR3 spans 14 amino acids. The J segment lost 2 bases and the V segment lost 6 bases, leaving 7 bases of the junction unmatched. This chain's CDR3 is CAISPLGTAYEQYF. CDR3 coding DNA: TGTGCCATCAGCCCTTTGGGGACAGCCTACGAGCAGTACTTC.

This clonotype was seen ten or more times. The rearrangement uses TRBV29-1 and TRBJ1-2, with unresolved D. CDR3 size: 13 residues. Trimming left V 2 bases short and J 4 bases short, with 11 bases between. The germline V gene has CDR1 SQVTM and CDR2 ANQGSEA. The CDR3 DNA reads TGCAGCGTTGAAATGGAGTCTGGCTATGGCTACACCTTC. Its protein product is CSVEMESGYGYTF.

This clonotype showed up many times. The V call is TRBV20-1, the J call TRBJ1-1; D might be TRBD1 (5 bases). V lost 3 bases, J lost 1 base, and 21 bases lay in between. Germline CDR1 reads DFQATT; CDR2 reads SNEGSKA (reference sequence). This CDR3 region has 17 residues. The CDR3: CSARWRGSGSRNTEAFF. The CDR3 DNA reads TGCAGTGCTAGGTGGAGGGGCAGTGGATCCAGGAACACTGAAGCTTTCTTT.

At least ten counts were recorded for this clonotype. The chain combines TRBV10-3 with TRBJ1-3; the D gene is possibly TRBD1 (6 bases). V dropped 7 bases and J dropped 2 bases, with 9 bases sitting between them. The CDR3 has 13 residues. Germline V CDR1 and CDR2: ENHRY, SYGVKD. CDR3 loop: CAITGGPGNTIYF. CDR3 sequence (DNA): TGTGCCATCACTGGGGGGCCTGGAAACACCATATATTTT.

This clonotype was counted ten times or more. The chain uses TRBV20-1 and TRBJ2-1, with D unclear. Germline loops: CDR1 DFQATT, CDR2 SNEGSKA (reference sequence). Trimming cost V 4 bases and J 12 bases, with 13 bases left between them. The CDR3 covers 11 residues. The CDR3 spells CSATRLLPQFF. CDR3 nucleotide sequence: TGCAGTGCTACCCGACTTCTGCCGCAGTTCTTC.

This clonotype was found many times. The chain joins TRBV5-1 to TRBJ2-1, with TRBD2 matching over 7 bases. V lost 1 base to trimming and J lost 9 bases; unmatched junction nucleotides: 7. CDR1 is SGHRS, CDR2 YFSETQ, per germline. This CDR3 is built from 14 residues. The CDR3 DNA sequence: TGCGCCAGCAGCTTGAGTTGGGGGGGTCGTGAGCAGTTCTTC. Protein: CASSLSWGGREQFF. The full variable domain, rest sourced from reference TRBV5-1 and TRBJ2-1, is KAGVTQTPRYLIKTRGQQVTLSCSPISGHRSVSWYQQTPGQGLQFLFEYFSETQRNKGNFPGRFSGRQFSNSRSEMNVSTLELGDSALYLCASSLSWGGREQFFGPGTRLTVL.

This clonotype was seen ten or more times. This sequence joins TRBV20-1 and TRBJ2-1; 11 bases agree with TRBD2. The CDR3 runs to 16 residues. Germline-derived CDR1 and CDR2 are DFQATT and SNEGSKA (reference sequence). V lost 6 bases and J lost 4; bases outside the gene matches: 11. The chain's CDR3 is CSARPLSSGGYNEQFF. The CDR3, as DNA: TGCAGTGCCCGACCCCTATCTAGCGGGGGGTACAATGAGCAGTTCTTC.

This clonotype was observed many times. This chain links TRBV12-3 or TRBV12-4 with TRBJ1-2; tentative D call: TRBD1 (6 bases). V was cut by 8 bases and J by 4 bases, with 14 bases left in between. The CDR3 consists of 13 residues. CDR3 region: CASGGQGTYGYTF. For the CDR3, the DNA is TGTGCCAGCGGCGGCCAGGGGACCTATGGCTACACCTTC.

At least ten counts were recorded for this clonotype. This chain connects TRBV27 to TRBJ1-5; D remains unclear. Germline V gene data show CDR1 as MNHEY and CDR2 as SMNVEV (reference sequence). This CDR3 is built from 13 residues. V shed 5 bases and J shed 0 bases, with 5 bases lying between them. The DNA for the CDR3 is TGTGCCAGCAGTCCAAATAGCAATCAGCCCCAGCATTTT. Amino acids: CASSPNSNQPQHF.

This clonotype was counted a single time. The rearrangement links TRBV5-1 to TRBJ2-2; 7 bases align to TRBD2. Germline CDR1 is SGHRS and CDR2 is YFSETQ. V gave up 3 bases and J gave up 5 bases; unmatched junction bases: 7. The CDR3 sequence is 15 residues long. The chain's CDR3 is CASSSRTSVTGELFF. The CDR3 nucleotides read TGCGCCAGCAGCTCAAGAACTAGCGTTACCGGGGAGCTGTTTTTT. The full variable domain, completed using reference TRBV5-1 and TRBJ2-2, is KAGVTQTPRYLIKTRGQQVTLSCSPISGHRSVSWYQQTPGQGLQFLFEYFSETQRNKGNFPGRFSGRQFSNSRSEMNVSTLELGDSALYLCASSSRTSVTGELFFGEGSRLTVL.